Presented here are 22 T cell receptor beta chains from one specimen sequenced in a study of patients and donors after allogeneic stem cell transplantation. TCRdb ran MiXCR on the RT-PCR reads and lists one entry per CDR3 protein. The table has roughly 960,000 distinct CDR3 sequences, roughly 17% seen once. Sequenced sample: blood, either unsorted or a sorted T cell fraction (not recorded which). The receptors originated from a human donor who was either an allogeneic HSCT recipient or a stem cell or donor lymphocyte infusion donor (not recorded which). It is not recorded whose cells these are; they may come from a transplant donor.

V and J are TRBV20-1 and TRBJ2-3; TRBD2 might be the D (6 bases). CDR1 and CDR2 (germline): DFQATT, SNEGSKA (reference sequence). The CDR3 length is 15 residues. V lost 3 bases, J lost 2 bases, and 15 bases lay in between. The CDR3 loop is CSARSRRGFTDTQYF. CDR3 in DNA: TGCAGTGCTAGGAGTCGGCGGGGATTCACAGATACGCAGTATTTT.

This chain links TRBV7-2 with TRBJ1-5; tentatively, D is TRBD1 (5 bases). V lost 2 bases, J lost 11 bases, and 19 bases lay in between. CDR1 is SGHTA and CDR2 is FQGNSA in the germline V gene. There are 15 residues in the CDR3. The CDR3 loop reads CASSLSGTPLGAQHF. CDR3 in DNA: TGTGCCAGCAGCTTAAGCGGGACTCCCCTCGGGGCCCAGCATTTT.

The CDR3 region has the DNA TGTGCCAGCAGCACCCCGGGACAAGGAGGTAGTGAGCAGTTCTTC. Translation: CASSTPGQGGSEQFF. The V and J genes are TRBV11-3 and TRBJ2-1; maybe TRBD1 (6 bases). Germline values: CDR1 SGHNT, CDR2 YENEEA. V was trimmed by 5 bases and J by 9 bases, leaving 20 bases between them. The CDR3 runs 15 residues.

The sample holds many counts of this clonotype. The V gene is TRBV5-1, the J gene TRBJ2-7; D tentatively reads TRBD1 or TRBD2 (5 bases each). CDR1 is SGHRS and CDR2 is YFSETQ in the germline V gene. The CDR3 extends over 15 amino acids. V lost 0 bases to trimming and J lost 4 bases, with 14 bases between them. CDR3 nucleotide sequence: TGCGCCAGCAGCTTGGGCTCCCCGGGACGATACGAGCAGTACTTC. Translation gives CASSLGSPGRYEQYF.

This clonotype has more than one count but fewer than ten. The CDR3 protein is CASRPKTSGLPDTQYF. CDR3 DNA sequence: TGTGCCAGCAGACCTAAGACTAGCGGGCTCCCGGATACGCAGTATTTT. This rearrangement joins TRBV7-9 to TRBJ2-3; 10 bases align to TRBD2. Per germline, CDR1 SEHNR and CDR2 FQNEAQ (reference sequence). Losses at the gene ends were 6 bases for V and 6 bases for J; bases not matched to a gene: 12. The CDR3 runs to 16 residues.

V is TRBV30 and J is TRBJ2-2; 8 nucleotides match TRBD1. Trimming at V came to 5 bases and at J to 4 bases, leaving 12 bases not matched to a gene. The length of the CDR3 is 16 residues. Germline V gene data show CDR1 as GTSNPN and CDR2 as SVGIG (reference sequence). The CDR3, as DNA: TGTGCCTGGCTAAGAAAAGGACAGGGACGCACCGGGGAGCTGTTTTTT. This sequence encodes CAWLRKGQGRTGELFF. Together with reference TRBV30 and TRBJ2-2, the CDR3 gives the full variable domain: SQTIHQWPATLVQPVGSPLSLECTVEGTSNPNLYWYRQAAGRGLQLLFYSVGIGQISSEVPQNLSASRPQDRQFILSSKKLLLSDSGFYLCAWLRKGQGRTGELFFGEGSRLTVL.

This clonotype was seen ten or more times. The chain joins TRBV6-1 to TRBJ2-1, with D maybe TRBD2 (6 bases). Germline V gives CDR1 MNHNS, CDR2 SASEGT. V was cut by 6 bases and J by 5 bases, with 14 bases left in between. The CDR3 sequence is 14 residues long. CDR3 bases: TGTGCCAGCAGAACAAGACTAGTTAACAATGAGCAGTTCTTC. Translated: CASRTRLVNNEQFF.

This sequence joins TRBV29-1 and TRBJ1-2; D not resolved. CDR1 is SQVTM, CDR2 ANQGSEA, per germline. V dropped 7 bases and J dropped 2 bases, with 14 bases sitting between them. The CDR3 consists of 13 residues. In DNA form, the CDR3 reads TGCAGCGCCGCCGCTGGGATCAACTATGGCTACACCTTC. It encodes CSAAAGINYGYTF.

This clonotype turned up a few times. This sequence joins TRBV27 and TRBJ1-1; D is perhaps TRBD1 (5 bases). Trimming pared 2 bases from V and 2 bases from J, leaving 12 bases between. Germline V gene sequence: CDR1 MNHEY, CDR2 SMNVEV (reference sequence). The CDR3 length is 15 residues. The CDR3 coding sequence is TGTGCCAGCAGTTTAGCAGGGAGTCCTAACACTGAAGCTTTCTTT. This sequence encodes CASSLAGSPNTEAFF.

This clonotype occurred a few times. The rearrangement joins TRBV28 to TRBJ2-7; TRBD2 is a possible D gene (5 bases). The CDR3 has 12 amino acids. Trimming stripped 5 bases from V and 3 bases from J, with 8 bases between. Germline-derived CDR1 and CDR2 are MDHEN and SYDVKM. CDR3 region: CASSAAGYEQYF. As DNA, the CDR3 is TGTGCCAGCAGTGCCGCGGGCTACGAGCAGTACTTC.

This clonotype was detected ten times or more. The chain links TRBV5-1 to TRBJ2-1, with D perhaps given as TRBD1 or TRBD2 (5 bases each). Germline CDR1 and CDR2: SGHRS and YFSETQ. With 1 base removed from V and 4 bases from J, the gap between germline ends came to 15 bases. The length of the CDR3 is 16 residues. CDR3 protein: CASSLNVGAGYNEQFF. CDR3 nucleotide sequence: TGCGCCAGCAGCTTGAACGTCGGGGCCGGATACAATGAGCAGTTCTTC.

The chain carries TRBV4-2 and TRBJ1-1; 8 nucleotides line up with TRBD1. J lost 5 bases, V lost 1 base, and 3 bases had no gene match. Germline assignment: CDR1 LGHNA and CDR2 YNFKEQ. The CDR3 runs to 14 residues. Here the CDR3 reads CASSQVTGETEAFF. The CDR3 DNA is TGTGCCAGCAGCCAAGTGACAGGGGAGACTGAAGCTTTCTTT.

A few counts support this clonotype. The V and J genes are TRBV5-1 and TRBJ1-4; the D is unclear. Germline lookup yields CDR1 SGHRS and CDR2 YFSETQ. The length of the CDR3 is 13 residues. Trimming pared 5 bases from V and 11 bases from J, leaving 16 bases between. This CDR3 reads CASRYSDARKLFF. DNA of the CDR3: TGCGCCAGCAGATACAGTGACGCCAGGAAACTGTTTTTT. Together with reference TRBV5-1 and TRBJ1-4, the CDR3 gives the full variable domain: KAGVTQTPRYLIKTRGQQVTLSCSPISGHRSVSWYQQTPGQGLQFLFEYFSETQRNKGNFPGRFSGRQFSNSRSEMNVSTLELGDSALYLCASRYSDARKLFFGSGTQLSVL.

The rearrangement uses TRBV19 and TRBJ2-1; the match to TRBD2 covers 9 bases. With V trimmed by 6 bases and J by 7 bases, 4 bases remained unmatched. This CDR3 spans 13 amino acids. Germline loops: CDR1 LNHDA, CDR2 SQIVND (reference sequence). CDR3 loop: CASRAGGLNEQFF. The DNA of the CDR3 is TGTGCCAGTAGGGCGGGAGGGTTGAATGAGCAGTTCTTC.

This clonotype was observed a few times. The rearrangement joins TRBV4-3 to TRBJ2-7, with D tentatively TRBD1 or TRBD2 (5 bases each). Between the trimmed V and J ends, which lost 4 bases and 2 bases, there was a span of 15 bases. Germline CDR1 is LGHNA and CDR2 is YSLEER. The CDR3 runs to 15 residues. CDR3 in DNA: TGCGCCAGCAGCCTCTATGAGGGGTTCGCCTACGAGCAGTACTTC. Translation: CASSLYEGFAYEQYF.

V is TRBV10-3 and J is TRBJ1-6; TRBD1 might be the D (6 bases). CDR1 is ENHRY, CDR2 SYGVKD, per germline. V lost 6 bases and J 10 bases, leaving 16 bases between the germline ends. The CDR3 spans 14 residues. The CDR3 is CAIRLDRSGSPLHF. Written as DNA, the CDR3 is TGTGCCATCAGACTAGACAGGTCCGGGTCACCCCTCCACTTT.

The sample holds a few counts of this clonotype. The gene calls are TRBV5-1 and TRBJ2-3; TRBD2 matches 9 bases. The CDR3 length is 17 residues. The germline V gene has CDR1 SGHRS and CDR2 YFSETQ. With V trimmed by 0 bases and J by 4 bases, 9 bases remained unmatched. Here the CDR3 reads CASSLGRGLARSDTQYF. The CDR3 region has the DNA TGCGCCAGCAGCTTGGGGCGTGGACTAGCGAGATCAGATACGCAGTATTTT.

In this sample, this clonotype turned up a few times. The chain uses TRBV28 and TRBJ2-3; D ambiguous. The CDR3 is made up of 9 amino acids. Trimming cost V 11 bases and J 6 bases, with 6 bases left between them. Germline V gene lookup returns CDR1 MDHEN and CDR2 SYDVKM. CDR3 sequence reads: CAAGDTQYF. DNA for the CDR3: TGTGCCGCCGGGGATACGCAGTATTTT.

This clonotype was observed a few times. The chain combines TRBV9 with TRBJ1-2; D possibly corresponds to TRBD1 (6 bases). CDR3 length equals 16 residues. V lost 1 base to trimming and J lost 5 bases, with 18 bases between them. CDR1 and CDR2 (germline): SGDLS, YYNGEE. CDR3 amino acids: CASSVQSLGGRYGYTF. DNA of the CDR3: TGTGCCAGCAGCGTACAATCCCTGGGGGGCCGGTATGGCTACACCTTC.

This chain joins TRBV2 and TRBJ2-2, with a tentative D call TRBD2 (5 bases). Trimming shortened V by 7 bases and J by 6 bases, and 18 bases separated the two germline ends. The CDR3 totals 15 residues. CDR1 and CDR2 from the germline V gene are SNHLY and FYNNEI. The CDR3 region is CASTTGPRESGELFF. DNA of the CDR3: TGTGCCAGCACCACGGGTCCTAGGGAGTCCGGGGAGCTGTTTTTT.

In its sample, this clonotype was seen a few times. This chain connects TRBV12-3 or TRBV12-4 to TRBJ2-7, with D tentatively TRBD2 (5 bases). This CDR3 region has 15 residues. The ends were cut back, 2 bases at V and 4 bases at J, with 15 bases in the middle. CDR3 in amino acids: CASSLTVGVGYEQYF. DNA for the CDR3: TGTGCCAGCAGTTTAACAGTGGGAGTCGGGTACGAGCAGTACTTC.

The chain combines TRBV12-3 or TRBV12-4 with TRBJ1-5; D remains unclear. The CDR3 spans 11 residues. The V and J ends lost 5 bases and 5 bases respectively, with 4 bases between them. The CDR3 bases are TGTGCCAGCAGTAATCATCAGCCCCAGCATTTT. It codes for CASSNHQPQHF.